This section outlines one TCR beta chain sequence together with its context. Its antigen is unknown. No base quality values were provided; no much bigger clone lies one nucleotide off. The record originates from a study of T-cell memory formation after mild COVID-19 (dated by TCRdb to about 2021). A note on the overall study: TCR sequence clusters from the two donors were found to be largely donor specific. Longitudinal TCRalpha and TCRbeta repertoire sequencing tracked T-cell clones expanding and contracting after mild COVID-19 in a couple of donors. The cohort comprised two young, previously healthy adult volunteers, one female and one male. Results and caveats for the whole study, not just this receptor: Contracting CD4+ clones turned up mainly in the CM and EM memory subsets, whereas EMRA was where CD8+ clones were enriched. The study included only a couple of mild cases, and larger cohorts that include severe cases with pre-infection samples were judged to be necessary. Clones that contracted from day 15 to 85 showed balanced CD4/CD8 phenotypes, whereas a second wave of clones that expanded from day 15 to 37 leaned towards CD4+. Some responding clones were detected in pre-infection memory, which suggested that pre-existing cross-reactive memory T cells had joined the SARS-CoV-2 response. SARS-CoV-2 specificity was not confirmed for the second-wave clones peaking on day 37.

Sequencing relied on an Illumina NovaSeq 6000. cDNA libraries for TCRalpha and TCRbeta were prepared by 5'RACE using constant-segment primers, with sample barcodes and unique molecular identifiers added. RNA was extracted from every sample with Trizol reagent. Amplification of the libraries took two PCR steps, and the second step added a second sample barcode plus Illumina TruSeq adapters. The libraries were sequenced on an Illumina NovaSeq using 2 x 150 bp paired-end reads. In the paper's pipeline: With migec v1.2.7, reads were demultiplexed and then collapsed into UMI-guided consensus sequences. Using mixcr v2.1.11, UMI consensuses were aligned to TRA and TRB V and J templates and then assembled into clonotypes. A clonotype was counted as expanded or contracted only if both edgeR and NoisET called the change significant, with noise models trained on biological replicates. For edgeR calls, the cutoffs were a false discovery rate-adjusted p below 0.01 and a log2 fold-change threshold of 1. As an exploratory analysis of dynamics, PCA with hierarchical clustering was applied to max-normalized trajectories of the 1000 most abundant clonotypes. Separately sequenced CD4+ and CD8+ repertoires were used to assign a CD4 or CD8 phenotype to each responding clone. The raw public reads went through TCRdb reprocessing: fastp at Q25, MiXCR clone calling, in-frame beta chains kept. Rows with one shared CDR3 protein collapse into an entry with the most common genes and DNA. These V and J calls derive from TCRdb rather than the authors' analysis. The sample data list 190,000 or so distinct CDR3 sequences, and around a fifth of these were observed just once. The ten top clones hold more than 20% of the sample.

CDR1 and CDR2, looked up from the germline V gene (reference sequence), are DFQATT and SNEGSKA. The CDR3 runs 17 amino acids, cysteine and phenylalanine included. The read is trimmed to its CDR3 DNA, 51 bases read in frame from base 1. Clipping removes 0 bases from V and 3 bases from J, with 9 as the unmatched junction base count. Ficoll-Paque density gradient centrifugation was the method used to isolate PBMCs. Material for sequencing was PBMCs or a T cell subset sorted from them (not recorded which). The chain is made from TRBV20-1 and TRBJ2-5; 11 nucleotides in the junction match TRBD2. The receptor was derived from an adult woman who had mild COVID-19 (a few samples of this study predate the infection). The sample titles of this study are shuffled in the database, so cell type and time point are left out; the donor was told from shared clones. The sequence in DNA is TGCAGTGCTAGAGATCCAGCTAGCGGGGGGATGAAAGAGACCCAGTACTTC. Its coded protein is CSARDPASGGMKETQYF.